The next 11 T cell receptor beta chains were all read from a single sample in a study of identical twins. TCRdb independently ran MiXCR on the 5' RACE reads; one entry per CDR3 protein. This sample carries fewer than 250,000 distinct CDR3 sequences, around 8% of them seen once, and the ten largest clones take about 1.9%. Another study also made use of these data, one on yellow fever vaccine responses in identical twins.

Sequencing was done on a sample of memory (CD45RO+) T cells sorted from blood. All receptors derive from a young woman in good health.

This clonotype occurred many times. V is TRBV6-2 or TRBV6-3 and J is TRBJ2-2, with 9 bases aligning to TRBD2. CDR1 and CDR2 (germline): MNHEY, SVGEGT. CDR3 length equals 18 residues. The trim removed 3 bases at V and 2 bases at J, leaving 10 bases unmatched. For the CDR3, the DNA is TGTGCCAGCAGTTATGGGCCCCGACTAGCGGTTAACACCGGGGAGCTGTTTTTT. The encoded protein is CASSYGPRLAVNTGELFF.

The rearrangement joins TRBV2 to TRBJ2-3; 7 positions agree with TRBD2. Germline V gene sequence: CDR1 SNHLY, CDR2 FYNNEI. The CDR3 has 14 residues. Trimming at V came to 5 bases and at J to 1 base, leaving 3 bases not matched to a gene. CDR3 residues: CASSITSGTDTQYF. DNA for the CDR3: TGTGCCAGCAGTATTACTAGCGGCACAGATACGCAGTATTTT.

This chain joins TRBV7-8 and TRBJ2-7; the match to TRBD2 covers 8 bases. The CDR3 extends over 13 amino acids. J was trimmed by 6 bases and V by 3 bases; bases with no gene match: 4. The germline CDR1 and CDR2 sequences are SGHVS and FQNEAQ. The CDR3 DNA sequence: TGTGCCAGCAGCTTGCTCGGGGGGGCCGAGCAGTACTTC. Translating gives CASSLLGGAEQYF.

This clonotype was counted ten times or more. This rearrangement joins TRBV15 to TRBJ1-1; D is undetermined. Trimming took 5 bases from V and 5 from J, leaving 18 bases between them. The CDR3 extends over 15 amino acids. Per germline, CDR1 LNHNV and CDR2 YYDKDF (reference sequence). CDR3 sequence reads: CATSPWGGMVTEAFF. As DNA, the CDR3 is TGTGCCACCAGCCCCTGGGGAGGGATGGTAACTGAAGCTTTCTTT.

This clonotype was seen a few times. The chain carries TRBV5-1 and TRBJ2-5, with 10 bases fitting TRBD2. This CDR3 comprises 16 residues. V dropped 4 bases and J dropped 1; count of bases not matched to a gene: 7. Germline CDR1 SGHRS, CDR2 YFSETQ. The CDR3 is CASSLLAGEIQETQYF. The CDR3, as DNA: TGCGCCAGCAGCCTGCTAGCGGGGGAAATCCAAGAGACCCAGTACTTC.

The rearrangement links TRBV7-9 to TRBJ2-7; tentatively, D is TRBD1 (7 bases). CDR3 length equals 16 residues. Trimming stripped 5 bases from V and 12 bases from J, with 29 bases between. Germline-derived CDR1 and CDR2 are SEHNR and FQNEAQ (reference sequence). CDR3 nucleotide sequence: TGTGCCAGCAGCCCCACGCAGGGGGGAAGCGGGCTTAGTCTGTACTTC. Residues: CASSPTQGGSGLSLYF.

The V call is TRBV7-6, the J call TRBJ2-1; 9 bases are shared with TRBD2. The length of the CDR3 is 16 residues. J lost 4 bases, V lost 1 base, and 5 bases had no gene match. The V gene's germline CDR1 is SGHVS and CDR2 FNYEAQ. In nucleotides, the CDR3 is TGTGCCAGCAGCTTAGGAGCGGGGGGACTTTACAATGAGCAGTTCTTC. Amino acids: CASSLGAGGLYNEQFF. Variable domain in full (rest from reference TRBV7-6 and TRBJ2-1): GAGVSQSPRYKVTKRGQDVALRCDPISGHVSLYWYRQALGQGPEFLTYFNYEAQQDKSGLPNDRFSAERPEGSISTLTIQRTEQRDSAMYRCASSLGAGGLYNEQFFGPGTRLTVL.

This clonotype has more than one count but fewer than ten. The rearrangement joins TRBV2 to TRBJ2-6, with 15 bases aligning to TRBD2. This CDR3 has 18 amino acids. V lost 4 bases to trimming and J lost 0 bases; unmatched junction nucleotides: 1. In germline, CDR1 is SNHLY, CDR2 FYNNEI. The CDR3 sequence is CASSGTSGGASGANVLTF. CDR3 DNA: TGTGCCAGCAGTGGGACTAGCGGGGGGGCCTCTGGGGCCAACGTCCTGACTTTC. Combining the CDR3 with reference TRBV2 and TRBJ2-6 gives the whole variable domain EPEVTQTPSHQVTQMGQEVILRCVPISNHLYFYWYRQILGQKVEFLVSFYNNEISEKSEIFDDQFSVERPDGSNFTLKIRSTKLEDSAMYFCASSGTSGGASGANVLTFGAGSRLTVL.

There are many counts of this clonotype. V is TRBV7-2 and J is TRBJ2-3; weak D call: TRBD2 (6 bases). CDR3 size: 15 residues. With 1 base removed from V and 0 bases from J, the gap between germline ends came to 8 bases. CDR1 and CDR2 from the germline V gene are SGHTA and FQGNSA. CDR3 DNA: TGTGCCAGCAGCTTAGGGGGGACTAGCACAGATACGCAGTATTTT. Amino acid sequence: CASSLGGTSTDTQYF.

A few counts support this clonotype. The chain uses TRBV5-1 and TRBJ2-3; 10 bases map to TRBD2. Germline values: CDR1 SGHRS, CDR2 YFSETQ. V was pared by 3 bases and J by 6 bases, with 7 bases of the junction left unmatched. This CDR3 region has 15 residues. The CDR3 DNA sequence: TGCGCCAGCAGCTGGTCCGGGACTAGCGTGGATACGCAGTATTTT. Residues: CASSWSGTSVDTQYF.

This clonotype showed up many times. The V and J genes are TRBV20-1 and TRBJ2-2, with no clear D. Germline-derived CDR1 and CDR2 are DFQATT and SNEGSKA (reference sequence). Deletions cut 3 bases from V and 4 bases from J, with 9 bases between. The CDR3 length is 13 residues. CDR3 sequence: CSASPSGTGELFF. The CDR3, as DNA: TGCAGTGCTAGCCCCTCGGGCACCGGGGAGCTGTTTTTT.